A selection of T cell receptor beta chains follows, all from one sample in a study of shared clonotypes between healthy human individuals. TCRdb's copy holds only in-frame clones and misses some; the assay was immunoSEQ multiplex PCR. The sample lists over 950,000 clones, approximately 80% occurring once. Sequencing used memory CD4+ T cells from PBMCs. Receptors originate from a man between 18 and 29 years old in good health. Some clones in this sample may be carry-over from other donors' samples. The CDR3 runs from the conserved cysteine through the conserved F or W. The order of the fields is V gene, J gene, CDR3 protein.

>TRBV7-2|TRBJ2-2
CASSFRRVARVNTGELFF
>TRBV28|TRBJ2-5
CASSFIGGTQYF
>TRBV4-1|TRBJ1-2
CASSQPLDRGYGYTF
>TRBV7-2|TRBJ2-7
CASSLAREDEQYF
>TRBV30|TRBJ2-7
CAWSLQGSSYEQYF
>TRBV19|TRBJ1-5
CASSIVGGRQPQHF
>TRBV6-5|TRBJ2-3
CASSPGWSRGDTQYF
>TRBV7-9|TRBJ2-7
CASSLDWRTYEQYF
>TRBV30|TRBJ2-5
CAWTRAGDHGEQYF
>TRBV6-6|TRBJ2-7
CASSYRAGGTYEQYF
>TRBV11-3|TRBJ2-5
CASSLGGGETQYF
>TRBV5-1|TRBJ1-1
CASSSSTGGRGLTEAFF
>TRBV2|TRBJ1-4
CASSRPGGKLFF
>TRBV6-1|TRBJ2-1
CATRRRAGDYNEQFF
>TRBV28|TRBJ2-7
CASSPTSGAYEQYF